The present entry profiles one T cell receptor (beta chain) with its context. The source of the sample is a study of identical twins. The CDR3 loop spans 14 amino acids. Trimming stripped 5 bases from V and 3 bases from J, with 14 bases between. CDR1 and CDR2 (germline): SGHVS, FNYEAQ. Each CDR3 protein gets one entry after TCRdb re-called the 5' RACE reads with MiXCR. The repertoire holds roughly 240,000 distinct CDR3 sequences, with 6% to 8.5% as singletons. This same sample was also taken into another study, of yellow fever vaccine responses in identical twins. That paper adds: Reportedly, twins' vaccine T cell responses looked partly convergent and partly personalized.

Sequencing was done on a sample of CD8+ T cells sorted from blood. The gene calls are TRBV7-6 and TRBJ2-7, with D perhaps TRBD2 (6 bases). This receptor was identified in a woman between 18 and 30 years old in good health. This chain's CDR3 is CASSIYSGNYEQYF. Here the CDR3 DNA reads TGTGCCAGCAGCATATATAGCGGCAACTACGAGCAGTACTTC.